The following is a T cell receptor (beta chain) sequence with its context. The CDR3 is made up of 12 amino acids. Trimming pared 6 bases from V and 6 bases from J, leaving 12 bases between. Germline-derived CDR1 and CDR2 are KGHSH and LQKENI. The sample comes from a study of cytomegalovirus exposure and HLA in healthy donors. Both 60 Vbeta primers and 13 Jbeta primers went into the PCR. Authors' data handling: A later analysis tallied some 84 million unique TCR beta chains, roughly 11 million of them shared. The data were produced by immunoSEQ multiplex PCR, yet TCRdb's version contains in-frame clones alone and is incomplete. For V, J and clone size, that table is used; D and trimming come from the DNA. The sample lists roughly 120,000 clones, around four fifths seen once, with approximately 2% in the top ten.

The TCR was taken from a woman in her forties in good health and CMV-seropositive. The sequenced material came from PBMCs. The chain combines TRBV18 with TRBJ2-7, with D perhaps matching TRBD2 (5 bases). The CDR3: CASSHREAEQYF. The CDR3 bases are TGTGCCAGCTCCCACCGGGAAGCCGAGCAGTACTTC.